This is a list of T cell receptor beta chains from one sample in a study of cytomegalovirus exposure and HLA in healthy donors. Data came from immunoSEQ multiplex PCR; TCRdb stores just in-frame clones and leaves some out. The table has around 180,000 clones, around 82% seen once. The sample consisted of PBMCs. The receptors were gathered from a man in his sixties in good health and CMV-seronegative. The CDR3 runs from the conserved cysteine through the conserved F or W. A D gene is named only where the DNA matches it firmly. Rows may omit the clone size; those that give it use once, few, many or a size class.

V: TRBV7-8
J: TRBJ1-2
D: NA
size: NA
CDR3: CASSLGESGLYYGYTF
DNA: TGTGCCAGCAGCTTAGGTGAATCAGGGTTGTACTATGGCTACACCTTC

V: TRBV5-1
J: TRBJ2-5
D: TRBD2
size: NA
CDR3: CASSLGPSGGQQETQYF
DNA: TGCGCCAGCAGCTTGGGACCCAGCGGGGGTCAACAAGAGACCCAGTACTTC

V: TRBV29-1
J: TRBJ2-2
D: TRBD1
size: NA
CDR3: CSVRETGSTGELFF
DNA: TGCAGCGTTAGGGAGACAGGGTCCACCGGGGAGCTGTTTTTT

V: TRBV7-8
J: TRBJ2-5
D: NA
size: few
CDR3: CASSVERGGRETQYF
DNA: TGTGCCAGCAGCGTAGAGAGGGGGGGGAGGGAGACCCAGTACTTC

V: TRBV28
J: TRBJ2-5
D: NA
size: NA
CDR3: CASSLGGAREETQYF
DNA: TGTGCCAGCAGTTTAGGGGGCGCCAGGGAAGAGACCCAGTACTTC

V: TRBV10-3
J: TRBJ1-6
D: NA
size: NA
CDR3: CAAGGSYNSPLHF
DNA: TGTGCCGCCGGGGGGTCCTATAATTCACCCCTCCACTTT

V: TRBV28
J: TRBJ2-7
D: NA
size: NA
CDR3: CASSLPAGSGANYEQYF
DNA: TGTGCCAGCAGTTTACCCGCGGGTAGCGGAGCAAACTACGAGCAGTACTTC

V: TRBV19
J: TRBJ2-7
D: NA
size: once
CDR3: CASSIGDGLYYEQYF
DNA: TGTGCCAGTAGTATCGGAGACGGACTATACTACGAGCAGTACTTC

V: TRBV4-3
J: TRBJ2-5
D: NA
size: NA
CDR3: CASSQDPYQRETQYF
DNA: TGCGCCAGCAGCCAAGACCCGTATCAGCGCGAGACCCAGTACTTC

V: TRBV28
J: TRBJ2-5
D: NA
size: NA
CDR3: CASSLKGVGETQYF
DNA: TGTGCCAGCAGTCTCAAGGGGGTAGGGGAGACCCAGTACTTC

V: TRBV5-1
J: TRBJ2-7
D: TRBD1
size: NA
CDR3: CASSLGGFYEQYF
DNA: TGCGCCAGCAGCTTAGGGGGCTTTTACGAGCAGTACTTC

V: TRBV25-1
J: TRBJ1-1
D: NA
size: few
CDR3: CASSGPRGSSVAFF
DNA: TGTGCCAGCAGTGGCCCCAGGGGAAGCTCCGTTGCTTTCTTT

V: TRBV6-4
J: TRBJ2-1
D: TRBD2
size: NA
CDR3: CASSEYAGGQQFF
DNA: TGTGCCAGCAGTGAATATGCGGGAGGCCAGCAGTTCTTC

V: TRBV13
J: TRBJ2-3
D: NA
size: NA
CDR3: CASSPITGGTDTQYF
DNA: TGTGCCAGCAGCCCGATTACGGGGGGCACAGATACGCAGTATTTT

V: TRBV5-6
J: TRBJ2-5
D: TRBD2
size: NA
CDR3: CASSLAKTGGPRQETQYF
DNA: TGTGCCAGCAGCTTGGCAAAAACGGGGGGGCCGCGACAAGAGACCCAGTACTTC

V: TRBV28
J: TRBJ2-3
D: TRBD2
size: NA
CDR3: CASRGGLAGVGDTQYF
DNA: TGTGCCAGCAGGGGGGGACTAGCGGGAGTCGGCGATACGCAGTATTTT

V: TRBV18
J: TRBJ2-7
D: NA
size: NA
CDR3: CASSPLGVASYEQYF
DNA: TGTGCCAGCTCACCACTCGGGGTAGCCTCCTACGAGCAGTACTTC

V: TRBV5-6
J: TRBJ2-1
D: NA
size: NA
CDR3: CASGPTGRGYNEQFF
DNA: TGTGCCAGCGGCCCCACGGGTCGTGGATACAATGAGCAGTTCTTC

V: TRBV5-1
J: TRBJ1-1
D: NA
size: NA
CDR3: CASSRGGVFNTEAFF
DNA: TGCGCCAGCAGCAGAGGGGGGGTGTTCAACACTGAAGCTTTCTTT

V: TRBV5-1
J: TRBJ2-3
D: NA
size: NA
CDR3: CASSLERSSTDTQYF
DNA: TGCGCCAGCAGCTTGGAACGGTCTAGCACAGATACGCAGTATTTT

V: TRBV7-9
J: TRBJ2-5
D: NA
size: NA
CDR3: CASRAGGGETQYF
DNA: TGTGCCAGCAGGGCTGGGGGCGGGGAGACCCAGTACTTC

V: TRBV7-9
J: TRBJ2-5
D: NA
size: NA
CDR3: CSSSLSEGVGTQYF
DNA: TGTTCCAGCAGCTTATCAGAGGGTGTTGGGACCCAGTACTTC

V: TRBV18
J: TRBJ1-4
D: NA
size: once
CDR3: CASSPSGRGNEKLFF
DNA: TGTGCCAGCTCCCCAAGCGGACGGGGTAATGAAAAACTGTTTTTT

V: TRBV5-1
J: TRBJ1-2
D: NA
size: NA
CDR3: CASSLDRVNYGYTF
DNA: TGCGCCAGCAGCTTGGACAGGGTAAACTATGGCTACACCTTC

V: TRBV10-3
J: TRBJ1-4
D: NA
size: NA
CDR3: CAIRGATNEKLFF
DNA: TGTGCCATCCGCGGGGCAACTAATGAAAAACTGTTTTTT

V: TRBV5-1
J: TRBJ2-2
D: TRBD2
size: NA
CDR3: CASSLDAGVDTGELFF
DNA: TGCGCCAGCAGCTTGGATGCGGGAGTGGACACCGGGGAGCTGTTTTTT

V: TRBV6-6
J: TRBJ2-6
D: NA
size: few
CDR3: CASSYPAGSGANVLTF
DNA: TGTGCCAGCAGTTACCCCGCGGGCTCTGGGGCCAACGTCCTGACTTTC